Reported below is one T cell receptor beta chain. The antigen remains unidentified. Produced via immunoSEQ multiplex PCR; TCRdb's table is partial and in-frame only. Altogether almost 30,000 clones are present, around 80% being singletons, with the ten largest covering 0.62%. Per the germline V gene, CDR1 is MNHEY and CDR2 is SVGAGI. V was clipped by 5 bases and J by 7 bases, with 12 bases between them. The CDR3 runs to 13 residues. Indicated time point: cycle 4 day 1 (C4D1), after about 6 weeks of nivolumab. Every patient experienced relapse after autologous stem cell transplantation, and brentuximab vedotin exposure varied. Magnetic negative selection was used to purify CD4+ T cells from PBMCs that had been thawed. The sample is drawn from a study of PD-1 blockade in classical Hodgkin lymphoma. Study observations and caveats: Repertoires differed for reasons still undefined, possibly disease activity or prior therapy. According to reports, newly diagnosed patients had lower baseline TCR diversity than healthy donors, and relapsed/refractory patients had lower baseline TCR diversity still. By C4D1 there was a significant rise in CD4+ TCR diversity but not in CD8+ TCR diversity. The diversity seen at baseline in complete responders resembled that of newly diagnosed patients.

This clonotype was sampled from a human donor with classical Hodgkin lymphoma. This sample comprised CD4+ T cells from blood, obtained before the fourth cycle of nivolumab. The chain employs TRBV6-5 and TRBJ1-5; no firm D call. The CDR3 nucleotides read TGTGCCAGCAGTGTTGTGGGAAGCCAGCCCCAGCATTTT. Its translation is CASSVVGSQPQHF.